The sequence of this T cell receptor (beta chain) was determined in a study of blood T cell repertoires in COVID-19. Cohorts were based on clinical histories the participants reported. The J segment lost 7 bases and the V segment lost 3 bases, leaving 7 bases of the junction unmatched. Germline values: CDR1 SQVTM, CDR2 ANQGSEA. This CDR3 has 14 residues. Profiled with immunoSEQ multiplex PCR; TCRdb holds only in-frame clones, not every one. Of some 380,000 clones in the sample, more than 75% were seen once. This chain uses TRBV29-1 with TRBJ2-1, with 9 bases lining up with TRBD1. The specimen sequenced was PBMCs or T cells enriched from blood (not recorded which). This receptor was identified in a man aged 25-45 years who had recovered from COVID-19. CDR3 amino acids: CSVDGTGPGNEQFF. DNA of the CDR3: TGCAGCGTTGATGGGACAGGGCCAGGGAATGAGCAGTTCTTC.